The TCR beta chain described here comes from a study of cytomegalovirus exposure and HLA in healthy donors. Using immunoSEQ multiplex PCR, the repertoire was profiled, and TCRdb retains in-frame clones only, with some absent. Here the sample spans some 250,000 clones, approximately 84% being singletons. Overall study findings and caveats: Subsequent analysis showed first-cohort TCR clusters tending to co-occur in about 110 validation repertoires.

On this clone itself: Its specificity is not known.

The source of this sequence is a woman aged 25 to 39 in good health and CMV-seropositive. The sequencing sample was made of PBMCs.

CDR3 sequence (DNA): TGTGCCAGCAGCTTAGACTTCTACGAGCAGTACTTC. This gives the protein CASSLDFYEQYF. The chain uses TRBV7-8 and TRBJ2-7; no clear D gene. Trimming removed 1 base from V and 3 bases from J, with 4 bases in between. Germline V gene data show CDR1 as SGHVS and CDR2 as FQNEAQ. This CDR3 has 12 residues.